This T cell receptor beta chain emerged from a study of T cells in Graves' hyperthyroidism and ophthalmopathy. The table lists this clonotype with many counts. This CDR3 contains 15 residues. Trimming cost V 7 bases and J 3 bases; bases outside gene matches: 3. The V gene's germline CDR1 is SGHNT and CDR2 YENEEA. The investigators amplified TCR beta CDR3 regions from RNA transcripts. First-round RT-PCR of the TCR CDR3 relied on the HTBI primer set. TCRdb reprocessed the multiplex PCR reads via MiXCR and lists one record per CDR3 protein. This repertoire shows around 380,000 distinct CDR3 sequences, roughly 13% found once; its top ten account for less than 25%. Lactation, pregnancy, other autoimmune disease or uncontrolled infection led to exclusion of patients. It was at first hyperthyroidism diagnosis, before any ophthalmopathy symptoms, that the blood sample was taken.

The sample comprised blood. The gene calls are TRBV11-3 and TRBJ2-1; 13 positions agree with TRBD2. The origin of this receptor is a man younger than 40 with Graves' hyperthyroidism that later progressed to Graves' ophthalmopathy. The CDR3 is CASKGLAGSYNEQFF. CDR3 sequence (DNA): TGTGCCAGCAAGGGACTAGCGGGGAGCTACAATGAGCAGTTCTTC.